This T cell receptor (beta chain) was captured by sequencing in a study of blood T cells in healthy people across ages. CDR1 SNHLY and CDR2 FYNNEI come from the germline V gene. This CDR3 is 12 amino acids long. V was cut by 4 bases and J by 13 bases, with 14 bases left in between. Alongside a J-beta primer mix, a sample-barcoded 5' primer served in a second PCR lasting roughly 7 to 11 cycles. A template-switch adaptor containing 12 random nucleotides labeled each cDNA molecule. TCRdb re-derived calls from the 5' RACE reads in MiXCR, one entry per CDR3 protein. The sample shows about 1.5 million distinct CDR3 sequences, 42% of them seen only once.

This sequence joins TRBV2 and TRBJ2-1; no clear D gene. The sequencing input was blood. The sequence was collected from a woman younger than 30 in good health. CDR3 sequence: CASSVRVETQFF. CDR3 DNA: TGTGCCAGCAGTGTACGGGTAGAGACCCAGTTCTTC.